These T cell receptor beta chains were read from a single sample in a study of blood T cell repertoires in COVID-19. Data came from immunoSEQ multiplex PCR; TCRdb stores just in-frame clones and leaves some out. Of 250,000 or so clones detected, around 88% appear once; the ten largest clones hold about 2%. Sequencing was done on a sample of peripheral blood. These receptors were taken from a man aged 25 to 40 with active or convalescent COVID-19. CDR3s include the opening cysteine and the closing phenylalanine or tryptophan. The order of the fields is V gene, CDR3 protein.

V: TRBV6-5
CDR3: CASRRGGRQAYGYTF

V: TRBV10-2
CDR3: CASSEPGQGGNNQPQHF

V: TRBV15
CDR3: CATCGDRYNEQFF

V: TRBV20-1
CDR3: CSARNNNEQFF

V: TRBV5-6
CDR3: CASSLQGSRSEQYF

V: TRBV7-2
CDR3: CASRGQAITGELFF

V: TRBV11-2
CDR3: CASSLRYGGATADTQYF

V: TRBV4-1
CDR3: CASSQEQGQETQYF

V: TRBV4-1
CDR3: CASSQDLGGGAFAREQYF

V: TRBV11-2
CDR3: CASSLGSGNTEAFF